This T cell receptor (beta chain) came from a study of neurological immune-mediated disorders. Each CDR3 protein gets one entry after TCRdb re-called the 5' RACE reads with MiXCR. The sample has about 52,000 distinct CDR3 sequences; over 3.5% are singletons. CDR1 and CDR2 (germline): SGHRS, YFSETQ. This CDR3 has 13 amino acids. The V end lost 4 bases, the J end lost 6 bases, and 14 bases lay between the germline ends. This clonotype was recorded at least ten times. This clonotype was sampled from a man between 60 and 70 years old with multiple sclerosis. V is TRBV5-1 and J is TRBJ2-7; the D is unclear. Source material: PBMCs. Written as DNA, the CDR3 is TGCGCCAGCAGCCCCGGAGCCCGCACCGAGCAGTACTTC. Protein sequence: CASSPGARTEQYF.